The rows below give T cell receptor beta chains drawn from one sample of a study of blood T cells in healthy people across ages. TCRdb re-called the 5' RACE reads through MiXCR, storing one row per CDR3 protein. Of some 690,000 distinct CDR3 sequences in the sample, roughly 20% are singletons; the top ten hold 22%. What was sequenced was blood. These receptors were taken from a man in his 70s in good health. Both conserved end residues are part of each CDR3. Fields, in order: D gene, V gene, clone size, J gene, CDR3 DNA, CDR3 protein. A D gene is named only where the DNA matches it firmly. Clone size is shown for a subset of rows, as once, few, many or a class of expanded clone.

>TRBD1|TRBV29-1|.|TRBJ1-4
TGCAGCGTTGAGCGTCAGGGGGCTCGAGAAAAACTGTTTTTT
CSVERQGAREKLFF
>.|TRBV20-1|few|TRBJ1-2
TGCAGTGCTGAGTCCGGGACACGCTATGGCTACACCTTC
CSAESGTRYGYTF
>TRBD1|TRBV15|.|TRBJ2-7
TGTGCCACCAGCAGGAGACAGGGTTTCCACGAGCAGTACTTC
CATSRRQGFHEQYF
>.|TRBV12-3/TRBV12-4|few|TRBJ1-3
TGTGCCAGCAGCTTATCGGACGGAAACACCATATATTTT
CASSLSDGNTIYF
>.|TRBV10-3|many|TRBJ1-1
TGTGCCATCAGTCAAAGACAGGACACTGAAGCTTTCTTT
CAISQRQDTEAFF
>TRBD1|TRBV12-3/TRBV12-4|.|TRBJ1-4
TGTGCCAGCAGTTCGACCTCGGGACAGGCGGCCGGTGGGAAACTGTTTTTT
CASSSTSGQAAGGKLFF
>.|TRBV4-2|many|TRBJ2-7
TGTGCCAGCAGCCAAGGGCCCAACACCAACTACGAGCAGTACTTC
CASSQGPNTNYEQYF
>TRBD2|TRBV20-1|.|TRBJ2-1
TGCAGTGCACCCACTAGCGGGAGGGACAATGAGCAGTTCTTC
CSAPTSGRDNEQFF
>.|TRBV7-2|once|TRBJ2-3
TGTGCCAGCAGCTTTGGCCCGGGCCTCACAGATACGCAGTATTTT
CASSFGPGLTDTQYF
>TRBD1|TRBV25-1|few|TRBJ2-7
TGTGCCAGCAGTGAATCAGGGACAGGTGATTACGAGCAGTACTTC
CASSESGTGDYEQYF
>.|TRBV5-1|.|TRBJ2-3
TGCGCCAGCAGCTTGGTCAGCTCGTTTAGCACAGATACGCAGTATTTT
CASSLVSSFSTDTQYF
>TRBD2|TRBV5-1|.|TRBJ2-7
TGCGCCAGCAGCTTGCCGGCGGGGGATTCCTACGAGCAGTACTTC
CASSLPAGDSYEQYF
>TRBD1|TRBV12-3/TRBV12-4|.|TRBJ1-1
TGTGCCAGCAGTTCAGGGGACAGGGAATATCAAGCTTTCTTT
CASSSGDREYQAFF
>.|TRBV19|few|TRBJ1-2
TGTGCCAGTAGTCCACTGACCGGGCTTGGGTATGGCTACACCTTC
CASSPLTGLGYGYTF
>.|TRBV3-1|.|TRBJ1-1
TGTGCCAGCAGCCAAGTACTTGCAGCGAACACTGAAGCTTTCTTT
CASSQVLAANTEAFF
>TRBD1|TRBV7-6|.|TRBJ2-2
TGTGCCAGCAGTGGACCTCGGGACAGGCGGAGGACCGGGGAGCTGTTTTTT
CASSGPRDRRRTGELFF
>.|TRBV27|.|TRBJ2-5
TGTGCCAGCAGTTTATGGGGGACAAATATCCAAGAGACCCAGTACTTC
CASSLWGTNIQETQYF
>.|TRBV2|few|TRBJ1-4
TGTGCCAGCACCCGCGGTCGGGCCCCAACTAATGAAAAACTGTTTTTT
CASTRGRAPTNEKLFF
>.|TRBV20-1|few|TRBJ1-1
TGCAGTGCTAGAGATCCGAACATCAACACTGAAGCTTTCTTT
CSARDPNINTEAFF
>.|TRBV3-1|few|TRBJ1-4
TGTGCCAGCAGCCAAGGGACTCTAGTCGGAAAACTGTTTTTT
CASSQGTLVGKLFF
>.|TRBV19|few|TRBJ2-5
TGTGCCAGTAGTATAGATCCACAGGGCTACGAGACCCAGTACTTC
CASSIDPQGYETQYF
>.|TRBV29-1|few|TRBJ1-1
TGCAGCGTTGAAGATCGGGACCCTAAAGCTTTCTTT
CSVEDRDPKAFF
>.|TRBV20-1|many|TRBJ1-2
TGCAGTGCTAGAGGGGGTTATGGCTACACCTTC
CSARGGYGYTF
>.|TRBV20-1|many|TRBJ2-1
TGCAGTGCTAGATTGAACAGGCCCTCACTACGGAATGAGCAGTTCTTC
CSARLNRPSLRNEQFF
>.|TRBV24-1|.|TRBJ2-2
TGTGCCACCAGTGATTCTCGGACAGCTTTCGGGGAGCTGTTTTTT
CATSDSRTAFGELFF
>TRBD2|TRBV12-3/TRBV12-4|.|TRBJ2-3
TGTGCCAGCAGTTATTATAGCGGGGGGGGTTCCCCAGATACGCAGTATTTT
CASSYYSGGGSPDTQYF
>.|TRBV2|.|TRBJ1-2
TGTGCCAGCAGTGAATTGGGTCCGTATGGCTACACCTTC
CASSELGPYGYTF
>.|TRBV20-1|few|TRBJ2-3
TGCAGTGCTGCACTAGACAGGGGAGGGACAGATACGCAGTATTTT
CSAALDRGGTDTQYF
>TRBD1|TRBV12-3/TRBV12-4|.|TRBJ2-5
TGTGCCAGCAGCCGGGGATGGGACAGGGGGATGGAGACCCAGTACTTC
CASSRGWDRGMETQYF
>.|TRBV12-3/TRBV12-4|.|TRBJ1-2
TGTGCCAGCAGATCTGACCAGGGGAGAGGCTACACCTTC
CASRSDQGRGYTF